This paragraph covers one TCR beta chain sequence. Antigen: not known. Clones were read by immunoSEQ multiplex PCR, and TCRdb kept only the in-frame ones, dropping some. The sample shows around 6,400 clones, 40% to 50% of them seen only once. Trimming took 3 bases from V and 7 from J, leaving 15 bases between them. CDR1 and CDR2 from the germline V gene are SQVTM and ANQGSEA. This CDR3 has 13 residues. This sample was included in a study of T cells in localized non-small cell lung cancer. Study conclusions and caveats: Highest T cell clonality was seen in uninvolved adjacent lung, surpassing that measured in tumor. Higher adjacent-lung clonality was associated with shorter survival.

The J gene is TRBJ1-2, the V gene TRBV29-1; D perhaps matches TRBD1 (6 bases). Sequencing was performed on lymph node tissue, taken before any cancer treatment. The receptor's source is a man aged 40 to 70 with stage I lung adenocarcinoma. The CDR3 DNA reads TGCAGCGTTGACGTGGGGGCGCCAGGTGGCTACACCTTC. It specifies CSVDVGAPGGYTF.